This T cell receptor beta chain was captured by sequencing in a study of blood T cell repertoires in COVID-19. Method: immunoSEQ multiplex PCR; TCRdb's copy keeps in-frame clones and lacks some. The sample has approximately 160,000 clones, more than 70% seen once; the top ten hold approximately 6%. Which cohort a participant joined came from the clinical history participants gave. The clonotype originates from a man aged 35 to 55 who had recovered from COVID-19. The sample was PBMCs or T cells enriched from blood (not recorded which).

The CDR3 DNA reads as TGCGCCAGCAGCCCGAATCCCCACGGGCAGGGGGCGAACGAGCAGTACTTC. The encoded protein is CASSPNPHGQGANEQYF. The rearrangement joins TRBV5-1 to TRBJ2-7; TRBD1 matches 8 bases. CDR1 SGHRS and CDR2 YFSETQ come from the germline V gene. The CDR3 is made up of 17 amino acids. V trimming: 4 bases; J trimming: 5 bases; junction bases outside the gene matches: 17. The full variable domain, completed using reference TRBV5-1 and TRBJ2-7, is KAGVTQTPRYLIKTRGQQVTLSCSPISGHRSVSWYQQTPGQGLQFLFEYFSETQRNKGNFPGRFSGRQFSNSRSEMNVSTLELGDSALYLCASSPNPHGQGANEQYFGPGTRLTVT.